The TCR beta chain described here comes from a study of human T cells and chemical hapten exposure. General study results and limits: Compared to controls, expanded TCRs made significantly more large clusters of similar CDR3s.

Time point: patch test 1, 2 weeks after DPC sensitization. Described treatment: therapeutic diphenylcyclopropenone sensitization with weekly scalp DPC. The ends were cut back, 2 bases at V and 5 bases at J, with 9 bases in the middle. The CDR3 spans 14 residues. Germline CDR1 and CDR2: MRHNA and SNTAGT. This clonotype has more than one count but fewer than ten. As yet, its antigen is unknown. A single record per CDR3 protein comes from TCRdb applying MiXCR to the RACE reads. The sample has around 120,000 distinct CDR3 sequences; 9.5% to 12% are singletons. The TCR originated in a middle-aged woman with alopecia areata. Some clones in this sample may be carry-over from other donors' samples. The material was whole blood, obtained in connection with sensitization to the hapten diphenylcyclopropenone (DPC). This chain links TRBV6-4 with TRBJ2-2; no clear D gene. CDR3: CASSDGLVTGELFF. The CDR3 DNA sequence: TGTGCCAGCAGTGACGGTCTTGTGACCGGGGAGCTGTTTTTT.